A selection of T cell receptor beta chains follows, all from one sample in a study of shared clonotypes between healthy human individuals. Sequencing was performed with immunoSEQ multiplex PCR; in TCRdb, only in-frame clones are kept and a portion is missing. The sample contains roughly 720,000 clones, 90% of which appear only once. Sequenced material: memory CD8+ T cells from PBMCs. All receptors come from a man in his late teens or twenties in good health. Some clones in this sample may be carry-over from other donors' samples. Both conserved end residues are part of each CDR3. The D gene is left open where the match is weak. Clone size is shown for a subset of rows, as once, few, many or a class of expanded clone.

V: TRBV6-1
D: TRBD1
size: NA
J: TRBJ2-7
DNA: TGTGCCAGCAGTATCCCCCGGACAGGGAACAGCGAGCAGTACTTC
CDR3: CASSIPRTGNSEQYF

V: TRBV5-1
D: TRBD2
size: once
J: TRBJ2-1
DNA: TGCGCCAGCACCCCCCGGGGGGGCCCGTCCTACAATGAGCAGTTCTTC
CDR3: CASTPRGGPSYNEQFF

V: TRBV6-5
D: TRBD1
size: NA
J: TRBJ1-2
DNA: TGTGCCAGCAGCCAACAGGGGGCCTCTGGCTACACCTTC
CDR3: CASSQQGASGYTF

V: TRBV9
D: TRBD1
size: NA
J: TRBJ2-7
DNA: TGTGCCAGCAGCGGAAGTCGCTTTGGGACAGAAGAATCCTACGAGCAGTACTTC
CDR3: CASSGSRFGTEESYEQYF

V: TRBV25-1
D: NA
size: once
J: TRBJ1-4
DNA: TGTGCCAGCAGTGAATCAAGGGTTAAGATACTGTTTTTT
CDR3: CASSESRVKILFF

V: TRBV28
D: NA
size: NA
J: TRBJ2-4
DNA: TGTGCCAGCAAACGGCATCTAGCCAAAAACATTCAGTACTTC
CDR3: CASKRHLAKNIQYF

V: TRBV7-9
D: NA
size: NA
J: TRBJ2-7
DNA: TGTGCCAGCAGCCAAGATAGAGACGGAGACTACGAGCAGTACTTC
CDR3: CASSQDRDGDYEQYF

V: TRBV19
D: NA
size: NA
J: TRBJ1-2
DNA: TGTGCCAGTAGTACGGACGGTGAGAACTATGGCTACACCTTC
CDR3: CASSTDGENYGYTF

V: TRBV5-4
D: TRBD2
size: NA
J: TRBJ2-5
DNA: TGTGCCAGCAGTCCTGGCCTAGCGGGAGGGCCGGGGGAGACCCAGTACTTC
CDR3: CASSPGLAGGPGETQYF

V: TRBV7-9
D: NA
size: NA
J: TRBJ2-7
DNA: TGTGCCAGCAGCCCACCGTCCTGGGGGATGGGGTACGAGCAGTACTTC
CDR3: CASSPPSWGMGYEQYF

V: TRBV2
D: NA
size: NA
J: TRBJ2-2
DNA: TGTGCCAGCAGCCAAGTAGGGAGACCCGGGGAGCTGTTTTTT
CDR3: CASSQVGRPGELFF

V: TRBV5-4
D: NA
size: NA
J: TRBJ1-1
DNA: TGTGCCAGCAGCTTCGGGGTCTTGAACACTGAAGCTTTCTTT
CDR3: CASSFGVLNTEAFF

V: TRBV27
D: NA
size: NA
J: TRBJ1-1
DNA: TGTGCCAGCAGTTTGGGGGGGGCTAACACTGAAGCTTTCTTT
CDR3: CASSLGGANTEAFF

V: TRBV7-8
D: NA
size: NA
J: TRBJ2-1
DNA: TGTGCCAGCAGCTTAGCCGATCACCAGGGAAGGAATGAGCAGTTCTTC
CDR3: CASSLADHQGRNEQFF

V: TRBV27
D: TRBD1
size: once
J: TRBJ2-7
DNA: TGTGCCAGCGCAGGGGGCGGGGAGCAGTACTTC
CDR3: CASAGGGEQYF

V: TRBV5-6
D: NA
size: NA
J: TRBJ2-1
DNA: TGTGCCACCACCTCCACCAACGGGGGTGAGCAGTTCTTC
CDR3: CATTSTNGGEQFF

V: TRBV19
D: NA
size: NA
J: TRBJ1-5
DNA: TGTGCCAGTAGTAGGGTGAACCAGCCCCAGCATTTT
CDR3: CASSRVNQPQHF

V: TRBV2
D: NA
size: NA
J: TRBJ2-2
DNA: TGTGCCAGCAGCCTCGGCGGGGCCGGGGAGCTGTTTTTT
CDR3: CASSLGGAGELFF

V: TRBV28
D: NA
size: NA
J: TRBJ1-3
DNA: TGTGCCAGCAGTACAAACAGGGAGGGAAACACCATATATTTT
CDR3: CASSTNREGNTIYF